These T cell receptor beta chains were read from a single sample in a study of cytomegalovirus exposure and HLA in healthy donors. Clones were sequenced by immunoSEQ multiplex PCR, and TCRdb holds only the in-frame ones, with some missing. The table lists around 170,000 clones, over 70% of them singletons. Sequencing used PBMCs. These receptors originate from a man aged 45 to 65 in good health and CMV-seropositive. The CDR3 runs from the conserved cysteine through the conserved F or W. The size of a clone is reported for some rows only, either as once, few or many, or as a class for expanded clones.

CDR3 protein,clone size,J gene,V gene
CASSYNVAGGSGEGSLYEQYF,.,TRBJ2-7,TRBV27
CASSQPAGGGSSYEQYF,once,TRBJ2-7,TRBV4-2
CASSPTTGGSNYGYTF,.,TRBJ1-2,TRBV9
CASSQQSYTEAFF,.,TRBJ1-1,TRBV14
CASSTPRSGGNTIYF,.,TRBJ1-3,TRBV28
CASSASGTSSYNEQFF,.,TRBJ2-1,TRBV27
CASRPTGQGNTIYF,.,TRBJ1-3,TRBV6-6
CASKDREAQPQHF,once,TRBJ1-5,TRBV19
CASSPKGLAGLYEQFF,once,TRBJ2-1,TRBV14
CASSLRLGAYEQYF,once,TRBJ2-7,TRBV5-6
CAIRQGSYEQYF,.,TRBJ2-7,TRBV10-3
CASSDLRTGVGTEAFF,.,TRBJ1-1,TRBV25-1
CAASPGTEAFF,few,TRBJ1-1,TRBV10-3
CASSPRDRVGGYTF,once,TRBJ1-2,TRBV18
CASRPQGKGNQPQHF,.,TRBJ1-5,TRBV6-5
CASSAGGVWAGNTIYF,.,TRBJ1-3,TRBV6-6
CASSERTSGRRSSYEQYF,once,TRBJ2-7,TRBV2
CAVPLAGVSEQFF,.,TRBJ2-1,TRBV15
CASRGAGAQETQYF,.,TRBJ2-5,TRBV18
CASSPDNGSGYTF,.,TRBJ1-2,TRBV19
CASSLQGSQETQYF,.,TRBJ2-5,TRBV7-6
CASSFHREREQYF,.,TRBJ2-7,TRBV7-7
CASSQVSGGETQYF,.,TRBJ2-5,TRBV4-1
CASSRDTSGPQHF,.,TRBJ1-5,TRBV5-4
CASSRDSTNYGYTF,.,TRBJ1-2,TRBV6-5
CASRQGGVTEAFF,.,TRBJ1-1,TRBV14
CASSLSSLGTDTQYF,.,TRBJ2-3,TRBV7-2
CASSFPGIAGARTDTQYF,once,TRBJ2-3,TRBV7-2
CASSLGGGNQPQHF,few,TRBJ1-5,TRBV11-2
CASSPPSVTEAFF,.,TRBJ1-1,TRBV18
CASSYQGGTTYEQYF,.,TRBJ2-7,TRBV7-2
CASSLYGMNTEAFF,.,TRBJ1-1,TRBV7-9
CASSEGTGPQPQHF,.,TRBJ1-5,TRBV2
CASDRQPNEKLFF,.,TRBJ1-4,TRBV6-1
CASRGPEVTDTQYF,.,TRBJ2-3,TRBV5-4
CASSVVASGGSYNEQFF,.,TRBJ2-1,TRBV9
CASSSGGPPDTQYF,.,TRBJ2-3,TRBV28
CASQGQSYEQYF,.,TRBJ2-7,TRBV25-1
CASSPTQGEWTEAFF,.,TRBJ1-1,TRBV18
CASSLAGRSYEQYF,.,TRBJ2-7,TRBV7-8
CASRGGGSNQPQHF,.,TRBJ1-5,TRBV28
CASSLTAGTNTEAFF,.,TRBJ1-1,TRBV7-3
CASSQEWWGDGAFF,.,TRBJ1-1,TRBV4-2
CALKETGKETQYF,.,TRBJ2-5,TRBV30
CASSESHSNPFEQYF,.,TRBJ2-7,TRBV6-1
CASSFLAGPEQFF,.,TRBJ2-1,TRBV28
CASSYLAGEHPYEQYF,.,TRBJ2-7,TRBV6-5
CASTWTGVSYGYTF,.,TRBJ1-2,TRBV5-1